A selection of T cell receptor beta chains follows, all from one sample in a study of CD8 T cells in Susac syndrome. TCRdb analysed the immunoSEQ multiplex PCR reads with MiXCR anew, one entry per CDR3 protein. The table has 200,000 to 250,000 distinct CDR3 sequences, roughly 95% seen once. Material: CD4+ T cells from PBMCs. Every receptor here comes from a human donor with multiple sclerosis. The CDR3 runs from the conserved cysteine through the conserved F or W. A D gene is named only where the DNA matches it firmly.

16	TRBJ1-2	TRBV3-1	TRBD1	CASSQDGTGNTYGYTF
14	TRBJ1-1	TRBV12-3/TRBV12-4	TRBD1	CASSSRTGDTEAFF
11	TRBJ2-3	TRBV6-5	-	CASSYQDTQYF
13	TRBJ2-2	TRBV3-1	-	CASSQGGERELFF
18	TRBJ2-7	TRBV4-1	-	CASSQVMLMGLGPDEQYF
15	TRBJ2-6	TRBV6-5	-	CASSRVRSGANVLTF
15	TRBJ2-7	TRBV11-2	-	CASSLGDRPLYEQYF
12	TRBJ1-2	TRBV7-9	-	CASSSRVRGYTF
12	TRBJ1-5	TRBV11-2	-	CASSLDQKPQHF
14	TRBJ2-5	TRBV29-1	TRBD2	CSQTSGGAEETQYF
16	TRBJ1-4	TRBV6-6	TRBD1	CASSYPPGQGNEKLFF
16	TRBJ2-3	TRBV6-5	-	CASSYSNVHRPDTQYF
14	TRBJ1-2	TRBV6-2/TRBV6-3	-	CASSPRQQNYGYTF
14	TRBJ1-1	TRBV5-6	TRBD1	CASSWDRGEAEAFF
15	TRBJ2-3	TRBV19	TRBD2	CASSIVPSGSDTQYF
15	TRBJ2-5	TRBV5-1	-	CASSLLGDSQETQYF
16	TRBJ2-7	TRBV5-1	-	CASSLARRGQAYEQYF
16	TRBJ1-2	TRBV5-6	-	CASTDGRQALNYGYTF
17	TRBJ2-5	TRBV9	TRBD2	CASSPGVAGGPQETQYF
13	TRBJ1-5	TRBV12-3/TRBV12-4	TRBD1	CASTLQGAQPQHF
12	TRBJ1-5	TRBV30	-	CAWDTGDQPQHF
14	TRBJ2-5	TRBV20-1	-	CSARVHSLQETQYF
18	TRBJ2-4	TRBV5-5	-	CASSPNRDIDFGKNIQYF
15	TRBJ2-4	TRBV4-1	TRBD2	CASSQASGGLNIQYF
11	TRBJ1-4	TRBV12-3/TRBV12-4	-	CLPRGMKNCFF
15	TRBJ2-4	TRBV5-6	-	CASNFGAGAKNIQYF
14	TRBJ1-5	TRBV20-1	-	CSASHMGANQPQHF
20	TRBJ2-7	TRBV24-1	-	CATSDLTTILTSCNSYEQYF
15	TRBJ2-1	TRBV3-1	-	CASSPGTSHPNEQFF
14	TRBJ1-1	TRBV29-1	-	CSVEDLVGSGGAFF
12	TRBJ2-2	TRBV7-2	-	CASSFKVGELFF
14	TRBJ1-1	TRBV12-3/TRBV12-4	TRBD1	CASSRGQGETEAFF
14	TRBJ2-4	TRBV6-6	TRBD1	CASRTGETKNIQYF
16	TRBJ2-1	TRBV29-1	-	CSVDGSRAAHNNEQFF
15	TRBJ1-3	TRBV12-3/TRBV12-4	TRBD1	CASSLRQGAGNTIYF
12	TRBJ2-6	TRBV19	-	CAIGSGANVLTF
14	TRBJ2-3	TRBV5-1	-	CASSASHRADTQYF
17	TRBJ2-5	TRBV4-1	TRBD2	CASSHPGRLAGRETQYF
16	TRBJ2-7	TRBV6-5	-	CASSYPDGPKGYEQYF
11	TRBJ2-3	TRBV6-1	-	CASSALDTQYF
17	TRBJ1-1	TRBV7-9	-	CASSRDRPRPRDTEAFF
17	TRBJ1-1	TRBV30	TRBD1	CAWSPGQGPKWNTEAFF
12	TRBJ2-5	TRBV29-1	-	CSGRISPETQYF
15	TRBJ2-6	TRBV11-1	-	CASTNHLSGANVLTF
13	TRBJ2-7	TRBV5-1	-	CASSLVPAYEQYF
13	TRBJ1-2	TRBV19	TRBD1	CATQRRDRDGYTF
14	TRBJ1-2	TRBV6-2/TRBV6-3	-	CASSPSDGFYGYTF
16	TRBJ2-1	TRBV11-1	TRBD1	CASSLNPGGIYNEQFF
12	TRBJ2-7	TRBV10-3	-	CATSSSSYEQYF
14	TRBJ2-5	TRBV6-5	TRBD2	CASSSRGVAETQYF
15	TRBJ2-1	TRBV19	TRBD2	CASMEAGGPYNEQFF
16	TRBJ1-2	TRBV19	-	CASSIMLGPSSYGYTF